One sample yielded the 3 T cell receptor beta chains listed below, sequenced in a study of blood T cell repertoires in COVID-19. The assay was immunoSEQ multiplex PCR, and TCRdb's table has in-frame clones only and misses some. The profile shows approximately 100,000 clones, around 90% of them singletons. The sample comprised peripheral blood. The receptors shown here come from a man in his sixties or seventies with acute or convalescent COVID-19.

This chain links TRBV7-2 with TRBJ2-7; 16 bases match TRBD2. Per germline, CDR1 SGHTA and CDR2 FQGNSA. The CDR3 is 19 residues long. The V and J ends lost 2 bases and 2 bases, in that order; junction bases with no gene match: 9. CDR3 DNA sequence: TGTGCCAGCAGCTTACCTCCGGGACTAGCGGGGGGGATGGCCTACGAGCAGTACTTC. As protein: CASSLPPGLAGGMAYEQYF. Looking up the rest from reference TRBV7-2 and TRBJ2-7 gives the full variable domain: GAGVSQSPSNKVTEKGKDVELRCDPISGHTALYWYRQSLGQGLEFLIYFQGNSAPDKSGLPSDRFSAERTGGSVSTLTIQRTQQEDSAVYLCASSLPPGLAGGMAYEQYFGPGTRLTVT.

The sample holds one count of this clone. The chain has TRBV11-2 and TRBJ2-2; TRBD2 agrees at 11 bases. V gave up 2 bases and J gave up 6 bases; unmatched junction bases: 11. The CDR3 contains 18 residues. From germline, CDR1 is SGHAT and CDR2 FQNNGV. CDR3 in amino acids: CASSLPRGLAGGPGELFF. For the CDR3, the DNA is TGTGCCAGCAGCTTACCCCGGGGGTTAGCGGGGGGGCCCGGGGAGCTGTTTTTT.

The V gene is TRBV11-2, the J gene TRBJ2-3; D perhaps matches TRBD2 (6 bases). CDR1 SGHAT and CDR2 FQNNGV come from the germline V gene. V was pared by 4 bases and J by 3 bases, with 14 bases between. The CDR3 runs 15 residues. The CDR3 region is CASSSAGGGTDTQYF. In DNA form, the CDR3 reads TGTGCCAGCAGCTCCGCCGGGGGAGGAACAGATACGCAGTATTTT. Variable domain in full (rest from reference TRBV11-2 and TRBJ2-3): EAGVAQSPRYKIIEKRQSVAFWCNPISGHATLYWYQQILGQGPKLLIQFQNNGVVDDSQLPKDRFSAERLKGVDSTLKIQPAKLEDSAVYLCASSSAGGGTDTQYFGPGTRLTVL.